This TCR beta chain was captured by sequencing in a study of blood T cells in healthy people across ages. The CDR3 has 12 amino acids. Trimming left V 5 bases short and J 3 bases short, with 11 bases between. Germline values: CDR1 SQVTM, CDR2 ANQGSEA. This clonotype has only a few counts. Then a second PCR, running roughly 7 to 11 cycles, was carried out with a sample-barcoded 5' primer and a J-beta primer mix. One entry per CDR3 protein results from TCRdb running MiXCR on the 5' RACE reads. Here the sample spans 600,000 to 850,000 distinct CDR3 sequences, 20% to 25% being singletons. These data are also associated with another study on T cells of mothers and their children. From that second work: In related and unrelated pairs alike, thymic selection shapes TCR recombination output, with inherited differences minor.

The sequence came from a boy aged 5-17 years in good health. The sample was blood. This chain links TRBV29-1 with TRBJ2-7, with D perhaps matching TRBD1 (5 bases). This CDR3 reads CSVLEGVYEQYF. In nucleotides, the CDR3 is TGCAGCGTTTTGGAAGGGGTCTACGAGCAGTACTTC.